The sequence of this T cell receptor beta chain was determined in a study of T cells after yellow fever vaccination. Trimming took off 10 bases at V and 5 bases at J, with 13 bases between the two ends. Germline lookup yields CDR1 SGHNT and CDR2 YYREEE (reference sequence). The CDR3 spans 12 residues. TCRdb used MiXCR to reprocess the 5' RACE reads, holding one entry per CDR3 protein. The sample has just under 600,000 distinct CDR3 sequences; roughly 13% are singletons. The sample here was PBMCs, taken on the day of the yellow fever booster vaccination. The rearrangement uses TRBV5-4 and TRBJ2-4, with TRBD2 as a possible D gene (6 bases). This receptor was obtained from a man aged 25 to 40 who received the YFV17D yellow fever vaccine. The CDR3 bases are TGTGCCTTCCGGGAGCTTGAAAACATTCAGTACTTC. Residues: CAFRELENIQYF.